This T cell receptor beta chain was captured by sequencing in a study of CD8 T cells in ankylosing spondylitis. General study points: Past research had described some motif variants in reactive arthritis synovial fluid and blood. Disease-linked clones reportedly showed significant enrichment in matched ankylosing spondylitis synovial fluid. Characteristic, it appeared, of ankylosing spondylitis blood was a TCR beta motif of several highly homologous variants. In peripheral blood, disease-linked CD8+ clones occurred at relatively low frequencies.

Points on this clonotype: Its antigen remains unknown.

This CDR3 region has 15 residues. V shed 4 bases and J shed 5 bases, with 17 bases lying between them. In making TCR beta libraries, quantitative 5'-RACE with molecular barcodes was used. TCRdb re-derived calls from the 5' RACE reads in MiXCR, one entry per CDR3 protein. The sample has roughly 700,000 distinct CDR3 sequences, under 20% seen once. V usage is TRBV12-3 or TRBV12-4 and J usage is TRBJ1-2; tentative D call: TRBD1 (5 bases). Source material: blood, either unsorted or a sorted T cell fraction (not recorded which). The TCR comes from a male donor with ankylosing spondylitis. The CDR3 sequence is CASSSTGLPGYGYTF. As DNA, the CDR3 is TGTGCCAGCAGTTCGACGGGACTCCCGGGGTATGGCTACACCTTC.